The sequence of this T cell receptor (beta chain) was determined in a study of cytomegalovirus exposure and HLA in healthy donors. Study findings and constraints: Reported results showed that the classifier diagnosed cytomegalovirus status with high specificity and sensitivity. Presence/absence analysis assumed near-uniform sequencing depth across donors.

With 60 Vbeta and 13 Jbeta primers, the PCR was carried out. The method was immunoSEQ multiplex PCR; TCRdb's version includes in-frame clones alone and lacks a portion of them. The data contain approximately 69,000 clones, 75% to 80% of them seen just once; the ten biggest clones take up over 2.5%. In the case of this clone: Antigen specificity is unknown.

Deletions cut 5 bases from V and 5 bases from J, with 18 bases between. The CDR3 totals 15 residues. Germline V lookup: CDR1 MNHEY, CDR2 SVGAGI. V and J are TRBV6-5 and TRBJ1-2, with D unresolved. Material: PBMCs. This clonotype originated in a man aged 18-30 years in good health and CMV-seronegative. CDR3 amino acids: CASSASGYLKYGYTF. Written as DNA, the CDR3 is TGTGCCAGCAGTGCATCAGGATATCTCAAATATGGCTACACCTTC.